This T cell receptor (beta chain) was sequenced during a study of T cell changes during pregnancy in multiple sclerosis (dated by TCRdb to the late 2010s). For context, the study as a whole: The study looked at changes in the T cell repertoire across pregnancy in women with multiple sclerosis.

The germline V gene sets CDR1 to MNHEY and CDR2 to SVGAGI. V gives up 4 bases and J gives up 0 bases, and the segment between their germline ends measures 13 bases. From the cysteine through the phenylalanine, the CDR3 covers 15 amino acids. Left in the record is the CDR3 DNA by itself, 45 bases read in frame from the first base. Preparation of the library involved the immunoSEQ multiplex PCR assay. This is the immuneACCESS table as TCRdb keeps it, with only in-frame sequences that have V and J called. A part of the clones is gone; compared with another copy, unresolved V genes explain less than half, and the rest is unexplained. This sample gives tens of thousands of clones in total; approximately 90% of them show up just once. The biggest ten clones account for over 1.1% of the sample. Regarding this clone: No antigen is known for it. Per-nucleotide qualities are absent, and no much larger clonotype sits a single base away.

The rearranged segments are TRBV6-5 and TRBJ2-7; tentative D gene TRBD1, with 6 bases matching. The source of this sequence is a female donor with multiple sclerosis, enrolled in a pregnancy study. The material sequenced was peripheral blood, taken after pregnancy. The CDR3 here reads CASSFAPGHSYEQYF. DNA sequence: TGTGCCAGCAGTTTCGCCCCGGGACACTCCTACGAGCAGTACTTC.